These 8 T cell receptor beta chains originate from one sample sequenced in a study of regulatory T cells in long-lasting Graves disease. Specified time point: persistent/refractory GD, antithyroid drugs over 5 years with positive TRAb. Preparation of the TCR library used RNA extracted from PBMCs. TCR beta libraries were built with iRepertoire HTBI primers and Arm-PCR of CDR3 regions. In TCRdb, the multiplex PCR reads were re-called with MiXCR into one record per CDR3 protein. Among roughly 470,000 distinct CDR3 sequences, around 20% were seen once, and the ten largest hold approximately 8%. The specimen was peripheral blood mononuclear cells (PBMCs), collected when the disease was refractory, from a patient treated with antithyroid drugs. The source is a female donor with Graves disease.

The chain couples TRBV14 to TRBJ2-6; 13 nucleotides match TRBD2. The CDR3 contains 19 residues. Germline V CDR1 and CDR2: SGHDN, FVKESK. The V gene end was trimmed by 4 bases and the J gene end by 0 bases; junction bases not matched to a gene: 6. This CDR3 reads CASSPQGLAGTSGANVLTF. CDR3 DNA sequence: TGTGCCAGCAGCCCCCAGGGACTAGCGGGGACCTCTGGGGCCAACGTCCTGACTTTC.

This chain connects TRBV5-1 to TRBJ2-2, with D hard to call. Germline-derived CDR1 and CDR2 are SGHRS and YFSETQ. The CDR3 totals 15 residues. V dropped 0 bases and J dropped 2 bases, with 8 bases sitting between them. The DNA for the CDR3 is TGCGCCAGCAGCTTGGCGAATCTAAACACCGGGGAGCTGTTTTTT. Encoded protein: CASSLANLNTGELFF.

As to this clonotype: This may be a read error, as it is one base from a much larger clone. As DNA, the CDR3 is TGTGCCAGCAGGCTAGCGGAAGGGAACTCCGAGCAGTACTTC. Encoded protein: CASRLAEGNSEQYF. The chain employs TRBV12-3 or TRBV12-4 and TRBJ2-7; TRBD2 aligns across 7 bases. CDR3 length: 14 amino acids. V shed 6 bases, J shed 6 bases, and the junction held 11 bases outside the gene matches.

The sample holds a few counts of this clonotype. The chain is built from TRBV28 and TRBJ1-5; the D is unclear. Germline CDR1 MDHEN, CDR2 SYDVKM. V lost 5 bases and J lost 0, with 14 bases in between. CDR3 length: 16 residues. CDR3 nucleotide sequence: TGTGCCAGCAGTCCCGAAATGGTACTTAGCAATCAGCCCCAGCATTTT. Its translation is CASSPEMVLSNQPQHF.

The CDR3 loop is CASSHSGQGTSYEQYF. CDR3 DNA sequence: TGCGCCAGCAGCCATTCGGGACAGGGCACCTCCTACGAGCAGTACTTC. The chain couples TRBV5-1 to TRBJ2-7, with TRBD1 identical over 9 bases. CDR1 SGHRS and CDR2 YFSETQ come from the germline V gene. The CDR3 has 16 amino acids. Trimming removed 4 bases from V and 0 bases from J; junction bases left unmatched: 8.

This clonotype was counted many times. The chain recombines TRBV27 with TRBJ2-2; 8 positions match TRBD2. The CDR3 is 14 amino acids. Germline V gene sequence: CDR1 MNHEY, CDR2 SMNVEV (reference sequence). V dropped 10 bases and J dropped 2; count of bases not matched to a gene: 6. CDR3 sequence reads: CATSWTSNTGELFF. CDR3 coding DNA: TGTGCCACCTCCTGGACTAGCAACACCGGGGAGCTGTTTTTT.

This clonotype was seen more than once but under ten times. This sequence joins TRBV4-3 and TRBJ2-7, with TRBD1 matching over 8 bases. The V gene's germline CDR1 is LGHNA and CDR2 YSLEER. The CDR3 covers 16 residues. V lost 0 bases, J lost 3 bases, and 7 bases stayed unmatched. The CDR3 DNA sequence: TGCGCCAGCAGCCAAGATAGGACAGGGTACTTCTACGAGCAGTACTTC. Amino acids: CASSQDRTGYFYEQYF.

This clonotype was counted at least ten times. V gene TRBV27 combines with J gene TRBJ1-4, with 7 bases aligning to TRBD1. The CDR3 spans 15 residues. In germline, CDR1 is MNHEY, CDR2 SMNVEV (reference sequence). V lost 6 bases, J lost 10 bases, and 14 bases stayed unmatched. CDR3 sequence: CASRGLQGPRGKLFF. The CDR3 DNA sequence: TGTGCCAGCAGGGGGTTACAGGGGCCGCGTGGAAAACTGTTTTTT.